One sample yielded the 24 T cell receptor beta chains listed below, sequenced in a study of blood T cell repertoires in COVID-19. The method was immunoSEQ multiplex PCR; TCRdb's version includes in-frame clones alone and lacks a portion of them. The data hold tens of thousands of clones, with about 85% observed a single time. Sequences were obtained from peripheral blood. Receptor source: a human donor in a cohort sampled during active COVID-19.

This clone showed up just a few times. The rearrangement links TRBV5-6 to TRBJ1-5; TRBD1 matches 7 bases. This CDR3 is built from 16 residues. In germline, CDR1 is SGHDT, CDR2 YYEEEE. Losses at the gene ends were 4 bases for V and 5 bases for J; bases not matched to a gene: 12. This CDR3 reads CASSRETGLVDQPQHF. CDR3 DNA: TGTGCCAGCAGCCGTGAGACAGGGCTGGTTGATCAGCCCCAGCATTTT.

This clone was seen more than once but under ten times. The chain employs TRBV7-8 and TRBJ1-6, with D tentatively TRBD1 (5 bases). V was shortened by 5 bases and J by 6 bases, with 14 bases between the two germline ends. This CDR3 contains 15 residues. The germline gives CDR1 SGHVS, CDR2 FQNEAQ. In DNA form, the CDR3 reads TGTGCCAGCAGCCGGGCGGGGACTGGTAATTCACCCCTCCACTTT. Encoded protein: CASSRAGTGNSPLHF.

The genes are TRBV10-3 and TRBJ2-3; D is uncertain. The germline CDR1 and CDR2 sequences are ENHRY and SYGVKD. CDR3 size: 13 residues. The V end was cut by 3 bases, the J end by 5 bases, with 9 bases between. CDR3 in DNA: TGTGCCATCAGTGAATCGGTGATAGATACGCAGTATTTT. Its protein is CAISESVIDTQYF.

This chain joins TRBV28 and TRBJ2-7, with no clear D. The CDR3 is made up of 11 amino acids. The germline CDR1 and CDR2 sequences are MDHEN and SYDVKM. Trimming pared 5 bases from V and 0 bases from J, leaving 2 bases between. The CDR3 DNA reads as TGTGCCAGCAGTCACTCCTACGAGCAGTACTTC. This codes for CASSHSYEQYF.

The chain combines TRBV7-9 with TRBJ2-3; D gene unclear. The CDR3 covers 14 residues. Deletions cut 3 bases from V and 2 bases from J, with 9 bases between. Germline V gives CDR1 SEHNR, CDR2 FQNEAQ (reference sequence). CDR3 residues: CASSLSGSTDTQYF. The CDR3 DNA sequence: TGTGCCAGCAGCTTGTCCGGGTCCACAGATACGCAGTATTTT.

The rearrangement joins TRBV7-8 to TRBJ1-1, with D uncertain. The V and J ends lost 1 base and 2 bases respectively, with 8 bases between them. Germline loops: CDR1 SGHVS, CDR2 FQNEAQ. This CDR3 contains 14 residues. This chain's CDR3 is CASSLGPLNTEAFF. The CDR3 bases are TGTGCCAGCAGCTTAGGTCCGCTAAACACTGAAGCTTTCTTT. Combining the CDR3 with reference TRBV7-8 and TRBJ1-1 gives the whole variable domain GAGVSQSPRYKVAKRGQDVALRCDPISGHVSLFWYQQALGQGPEFLTYFQNEAQLDKSGLPSDRFFAERPEGSVSTLKIQRTQQEDSAVYLCASSLGPLNTEAFFGQGTRLTVV.

The V call is TRBV28, the J call TRBJ2-7, with D possibly TRBD2 on 5 matching bases. Trimming cost V 6 bases and J 5 bases, with 11 bases left between them. Germline-derived CDR1 and CDR2 are MDHEN and SYDVKM. The CDR3 runs to 12 residues. This CDR3 reads CASSSAGNEQYF. CDR3 nucleotides: TGTGCCAGCAGCTCCGCGGGCAACGAGCAGTACTTC.

In its sample, this clone was seen a few times. The J gene is TRBJ1-5, the V gene TRBV6-6, with 10 bases fitting TRBD1. Germline V gives CDR1 MNHNY, CDR2 SVGAGI (reference sequence). V was clipped by 5 bases and J by 7 bases; unmatched bases: 8. This CDR3 contains 15 residues. CDR3 nucleotide sequence: TGTGCCAGCAGTACCGGGACAGGGGTGCAGCAGCCCCAGCATTTT. Translating gives CASSTGTGVQQPQHF.

The V call is TRBV7-6, the J call TRBJ2-3, with 11 bases matching TRBD2. Trimming removed 6 bases from V and 2 bases from J; junction bases left unmatched: 4. CDR3 size: 15 residues. Germline V gene lookup returns CDR1 SGHVS and CDR2 FNYEAQ. CDR3 amino acids: CASRDSGGATDTQYF. The CDR3 DNA reads TGTGCCAGCAGGGATAGCGGGGGGGCCACAGATACGCAGTATTTT.

The chain links TRBV2 to TRBJ1-1; TRBD1 is a possible D gene (6 bases). The CDR3 consists of 14 residues. V lost 5 bases and J 6 bases, leaving 16 bases between the germline ends. Looked up from germline, CDR1 is SNHLY and CDR2 is FYNNEI. The CDR3 DNA reads TGTGCCAGCAGTCTTACAGGGATTCGGGCTGAAGCTTTCTTT. This encodes CASSLTGIRAEAFF.

This rearrangement joins TRBV5-1 to TRBJ2-1, with 7 bases aligning to TRBD2. V lost 4 bases to trimming and J lost 8 bases; unmatched junction nucleotides: 12. CDR1 is SGHRS and CDR2 is YFSETQ in the germline V gene. The CDR3 consists of 15 residues. The CDR3 region is CASSPPSGGFDEQFF. The CDR3 DNA sequence: TGCGCCAGCAGCCCCCCGTCCGGGGGGTTTGATGAGCAGTTCTTC.

The CDR3 is CASSPGWENKGHGYTF. In DNA, the CDR3 is TGTGCCAGCAGCCCTGGATGGGAGAATAAGGGTCATGGCTACACCTTC. V and J are TRBV7-2 and TRBJ1-2; the D is unclear. Germline CDR1 SGHTA, CDR2 FQGNSA. Between the trimmed V and J ends, which lost 5 bases and 6 bases, there was a span of 22 bases. The CDR3 contains 16 residues. Filled out from reference TRBV7-2 and TRBJ1-2, the complete variable domain reads GAGVSQSPSNKVTEKGKDVELRCDPISGHTALYWYRQSLGQGLEFLIYFQGNSAPDKSGLPSDRFSAERTGGSVSTLTIQRTQQEDSAVYLCASSPGWENKGHGYTFGSGTRLTVV.

The gene calls are TRBV5-6 and TRBJ2-6, with 7 nucleotides matching TRBD1. With 1 base clipped from V and 0 bases from J, the junction kept 7 bases outside the gene matches. Germline assignment: CDR1 SGHDT and CDR2 YYEEEE. The CDR3 extends over 18 amino acids. CDR3 sequence reads: CASSLLGQVSSGANVLTF. The CDR3 DNA sequence: TGTGCCAGCAGCTTGCTAGGACAGGTGAGCTCTGGGGCCAACGTCCTGACTTTC.

The CDR3 nucleotides read TGCGCCAGCAGCCTCCTACCCGGGAGGCAGCGTTCTAGCACAGATACGCAGTATTTT. It yields the protein CASSLLPGRQRSSTDTQYF. The chain carries TRBV4-1 and TRBJ2-3; 7 bases match TRBD2. CDR1 and CDR2 (germline): MGHRA, YSYEKL. V shed 4 bases, J shed 0 bases, and the junction held 16 bases outside the gene matches. The CDR3 length is 19 residues.

V and J are TRBV7-9 and TRBJ1-1; 8 bases agree with TRBD1. The J segment lost 4 bases and the V segment lost 5 bases, leaving 9 bases of the junction unmatched. The germline V gene has CDR1 SEHNR and CDR2 FQNEAQ (reference sequence). The CDR3 totals 15 residues. The CDR3 DNA reads TGTGCCAGCAGCGTCAGGGGGCTTAAGGGCACTGAAGCTTTCTTT. This codes for CASSVRGLKGTEAFF. The full variable domain, its missing parts supplied by reference TRBV7-9 and TRBJ1-1, is DTGVSQNPRHKITKRGQNVTFRCDPISEHNRLYWYRQTLGQGPEFLTYFQNEAQLEKSRLLSDRFSAERPKGSFSTLEIQRTEQGDSAMYLCASSVRGLKGTEAFFGQGTRLTVV.

The sample holds a few counts of this clone. The CDR3 is CASSPLIELFF. The CDR3 bases are TGTGCCAGCAGCCCTCTGATAGAACTGTTTTTT. The chain uses TRBV28 and TRBJ1-4, with D unresolved. The CDR3 is 11 amino acids. Germline CDR1 reads MDHEN; CDR2 reads SYDVKM. With 6 bases removed from V and 12 bases from J, the gap between germline ends came to 11 bases.

The rearrangement links TRBV5-4 to TRBJ2-2; 8 bases align to TRBD2. This CDR3 comprises 15 residues. The trim removed 1 base at V and 7 bases at J, leaving 6 bases unmatched. Germline CDR1 reads SGHNT; CDR2 reads YYREEE (reference sequence). CDR3 amino acids: CASSLTGGRVGELFF. As DNA, the CDR3 is TGTGCCAGCAGCTTGACGGGGGGGCGAGTCGGGGAGCTGTTTTTT.

This clone has a handful of counts. V is TRBV27 and J is TRBJ1-5; tentative D call: TRBD1 (5 bases). Germline V gene lookup returns CDR1 MNHEY and CDR2 SMNVEV (reference sequence). The CDR3 length is 15 residues. V gave up 3 bases and J gave up 3 bases, with 12 bases separating them. Here the CDR3 reads CASSLGRQTNQPQHF. CDR3 sequence (DNA): TGTGCCAGCAGTTTGGGGCGCCAGACCAATCAGCCCCAGCATTTT.

The chain carries TRBV5-1 and TRBJ2-1; the match to TRBD1 covers 7 bases. Germline CDR1 SGHRS, CDR2 YFSETQ. After removal of 2 bases from V and 2 bases from J, the junction contained 4 bases not matched to a gene. This CDR3 is 15 amino acids long. This CDR3 is CASSLGGQPYNEQFF. CDR3 nucleotide sequence: TGCGCCAGCAGCTTAGGGGGACAGCCCTACAATGAGCAGTTCTTC.

This chain joins TRBV6-4 and TRBJ2-3, with D perhaps TRBD1 (6 bases). CDR3 size: 14 residues. Trimming took 7 bases from V and 3 from J, leaving 14 bases between them. Germline assignment: CDR1 MRHNA and CDR2 SNTAGT. CDR3 region: CASIIQGETDTQYF. The CDR3 coding sequence is TGTGCCAGCATCATACAGGGAGAGACAGATACGCAGTATTTT.

This sequence joins TRBV28 and TRBJ2-3, with 8 nucleotides matching TRBD1. J was trimmed by 9 bases and V by 6 bases; bases with no gene match: 5. The germline gives CDR1 MDHEN, CDR2 SYDVKM. The CDR3 is 12 amino acids. CDR3 nucleotides: TGTGCCAGCAGCAGGACAGGGAGAACGCAGTATTTT. Translated: CASSRTGRTQYF.

This clone was observed once. This CDR3 reads CASSVGDRAYEQFF. As DNA, the CDR3 is TGTGCCAGCAGCGTTGGGGACAGGGCCTATGAGCAGTTCTTC. The chain combines TRBV3-1 (or the pseudogene TRBV3-2) with TRBJ2-1; TRBD1 agrees at 9 bases. Germline V gives CDR1 LGHDT, CDR2 YNNKEL (reference sequence). V dropped 5 bases and J dropped 8; count of bases not matched to a gene: 7. CDR3 length: 14 amino acids.

The rearrangement uses TRBV9 and TRBJ2-7, with D tentatively TRBD1 (6 bases). The CDR3 sequence is 14 residues long. Trimming shortened V by 3 bases and J by 2 bases, and 12 bases separated the two germline ends. In germline, CDR1 is SGDLS, CDR2 YYNGEE. The CDR3 DNA reads TGTGCCAGCAGCGCCCAGGGGCTGGCCTACGAGCAGTACTTC. Its translation: CASSAQGLAYEQYF.

The V call is TRBV9, the J call TRBJ2-1; TRBD1 might be the D (6 bases). Trimming left V 3 bases short and J 8 bases short, with 15 bases between. The CDR3 has 14 residues. In germline, CDR1 is SGDLS, CDR2 YYNGEE. CDR3: CASSARQVWDEQFF. The CDR3 bases are TGTGCCAGCAGCGCCCGACAGGTCTGGGATGAGCAGTTCTTC.